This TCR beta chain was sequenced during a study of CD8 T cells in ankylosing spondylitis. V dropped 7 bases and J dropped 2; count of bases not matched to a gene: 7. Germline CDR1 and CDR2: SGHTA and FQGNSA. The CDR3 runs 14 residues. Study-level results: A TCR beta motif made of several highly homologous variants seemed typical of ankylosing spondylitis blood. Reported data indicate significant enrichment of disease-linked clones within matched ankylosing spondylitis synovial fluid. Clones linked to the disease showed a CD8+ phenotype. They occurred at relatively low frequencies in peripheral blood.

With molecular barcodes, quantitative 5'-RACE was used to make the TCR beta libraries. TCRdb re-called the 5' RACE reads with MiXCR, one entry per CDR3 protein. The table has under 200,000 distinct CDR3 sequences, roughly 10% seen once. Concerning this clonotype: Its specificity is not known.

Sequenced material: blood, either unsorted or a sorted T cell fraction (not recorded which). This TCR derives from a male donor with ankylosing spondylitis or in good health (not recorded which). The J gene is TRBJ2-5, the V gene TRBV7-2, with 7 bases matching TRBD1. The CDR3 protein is CASTSVRGQETQYF. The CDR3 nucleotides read TGTGCCAGCACCTCAGTCAGGGGGCAAGAGACCCAGTACTTC. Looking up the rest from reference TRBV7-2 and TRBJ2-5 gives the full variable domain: GAGVSQSPSNKVTEKGKDVELRCDPISGHTALYWYRQSLGQGLEFLIYFQGNSAPDKSGLPSDRFSAERTGGSVSTLTIQRTQQEDSAVYLCASTSVRGQETQYFGPGTRLLVL.